This is a list of T cell receptor beta chains from one sample in a study of blood T cell repertoires in COVID-19. Using immunoSEQ multiplex PCR, the repertoire was profiled, and TCRdb retains in-frame clones only, with some absent. This table holds more than 100,000 clones, approximately 83% found once. Input material: peripheral blood. The receptors come from a woman in her seventies with acute or convalescent COVID-19. Each CDR3 is given with its conserved first and last residue. Each record gives: J gene, clone size, D gene, V gene, CDR3 DNA, CDR3 protein. D genes are given only for firm matches. A row's size may be missing; if present it is once, few, many or a size class.

TRBJ1-3,few,.,TRBV5-1,TGCGCCAGCAGCTTGGGGACGGGAGGTTACTCTGGAAACACCATATATTTT,CASSLGTGGYSGNTIYF
TRBJ2-3,.,TRBD2,TRBV29-1,TGCAGCGTTTCCCTAGCGGGCACAGATACGCAGTATTTT,CSVSLAGTDTQYF
TRBJ1-1,.,.,TRBV6-2/TRBV6-3,TGTGCCAGCAGTTACGCCGGAGGGCCAGAAGCTTTCTTT,CASSYAGGPEAFF
TRBJ2-1,.,.,TRBV12-3/TRBV12-4,TGTGCCAGCAGTCGGAGGTGGACTAATGAGCAGTTCTTC,CASSRRWTNEQFF
TRBJ1-6,.,.,TRBV29-1,TGCAGCGTTGAATGTACCGAGTCCTATAATTCACCCCTCCACTTT,CSVECTESYNSPLHF
TRBJ2-5,.,TRBD1,TRBV10-3,TGTGCCATCAGTGAGTCGGGTCAGGGGGCGTCTAAGACCCAGTACTTC,CAISESGQGASKTQYF
TRBJ2-3,.,TRBD2,TRBV5-4,TGTGCCAGCAGCTTAATTCATAGCGGGGGGGGTGATACGCAGTATTTT,CASSLIHSGGGDTQYF
TRBJ2-3,.,TRBD2,TRBV5-4,TGTGCCAGCAGCTCGGGACTAGCGGTGGATACGCAGTATTTT,CASSSGLAVDTQYF
TRBJ2-4,once,TRBD2,TRBV5-6,TGTGCCAGCAGCTGGGAGGGACTAGCGGGGACCAAAAACATTCAGTACTTC,CASSWEGLAGTKNIQYF
TRBJ1-1,.,TRBD1,TRBV2,TGTGCCAGCAGTTTAGGGACAGTGAACACTGAAGCTTTCTTT,CASSLGTVNTEAFF
TRBJ1-2,.,.,TRBV14,TGTGCCAGCAGCCAAGGTTGGGGCAGGGGCTATGGCTACACCTTC,CASSQGWGRGYGYTF
TRBJ2-5,.,TRBD2,TRBV2,TGTGCCAGCAGGGCGGGACTAGCGGTACAAGAGACCCAGTACTTC,CASRAGLAVQETQYF
TRBJ1-4,.,.,TRBV5-6,TGTGCCAGCAGCTTACCCGGGGGAGATAGCACTAATGAAAAACTGTTTTTT,CASSLPGGDSTNEKLFF
TRBJ1-2,.,.,TRBV2,TGTGCCAGCAGTGAATGGGGCGTGCCGGCGTATGGCTACACCTTC,CASSEWGVPAYGYTF
TRBJ1-6,.,TRBD1,TRBV30,TGTGCCTGGAGGCGCCCAGGGGGTTTCTCCTATAATTCACCCCTCCACTTT,CAWRRPGGFSYNSPLHF
TRBJ1-6,.,TRBD1,TRBV6-1,TGTGCCAGCAGTGAAGCTCCACGGACAGGGAAAAAGCTCCACTTT,CASSEAPRTGKKLHF
TRBJ2-3,.,.,TRBV11-3,TGTGCCAGCAGCACAGAGTTCCTCAATACGCAGTATTTT,CASSTEFLNTQYF
TRBJ1-3,.,TRBD1,TRBV5-4,TGTGCCAGCAGCGAAAATTACAGGGGGCAGGGAAACACCATATATTTT,CASSENYRGQGNTIYF
TRBJ1-1,once,TRBD1,TRBV11-1,TGTGCCAGCAGCGGGGACAGGGACGAAGCTTTCTTT,CASSGDRDEAFF
TRBJ2-5,.,.,TRBV9,TGTGCCAGCAGCGACGCGGGGGCCCTGGAGACCCAGTACTTC,CASSDAGALETQYF
TRBJ1-2,.,TRBD1,TRBV5-5,TGTGCCAGCAGCTTGGATTGGGACAGAGCTAACTATGGCTACACCTTC,CASSLDWDRANYGYTF
TRBJ2-2,.,.,TRBV4-3,TGCGCCAGCAGCCAAGATCTTACAGGCTCGAACACCGGGGAGCTGTTTTTT,CASSQDLTGSNTGELFF
TRBJ2-5,.,.,TRBV4-3,TGCGCCAGCAGCCAAGAGCAGGGGCAACAGACCCAGTACTTC,CASSQEQGQQTQYF
TRBJ1-5,.,.,TRBV6-2/TRBV6-3,TGTGCCAGCAGTTATATGACAATTACTAATCAGCCCCAGCATTTT,CASSYMTITNQPQHF
TRBJ1-3,.,.,TRBV7-2,TGTGCCAGCAGCTTAAATCCAGGGGACACCATATATTTT,CASSLNPGDTIYF
TRBJ1-1,.,.,TRBV11-3,TGTGCCAGCAGCCCTCAGGGGAGAGTTTCGGTGGCTTTCTTT,CASSPQGRVSVAFF
TRBJ1-1,.,.,TRBV7-9,TGTGCCAGCAGCTTATCCGGGGTGAACACTGAAGCTTTCTTT,CASSLSGVNTEAFF
TRBJ2-3,.,.,TRBV5-1,TGCGCCAGCAGCTTGGAGGGGCCAGGCACAGATACGCAGTATTTT,CASSLEGPGTDTQYF
TRBJ1-1,.,.,TRBV5-5,TGTGCCAGCAGCTTACCAGGGGAATGGACTGAAGCTTTCTTT,CASSLPGEWTEAFF
TRBJ2-2,.,TRBD2,TRBV5-4,TGTGCCAGCAGACGTGCTGGGGGGGCGAACACCGGGGAGCTGTTTTTT,CASRRAGGANTGELFF
TRBJ1-1,.,.,TRBV6-6,TGTGCCAGCAGGGGGCCAAACACTGAAGCTTTCTTT,CASRGPNTEAFF
TRBJ1-1,few,.,TRBV3-1/TRBV3-2,TGTGCCAGCAGCCAACACCAGGGGAGTGAAGCTTTCTTT,CASSQHQGSEAFF
TRBJ1-2,.,.,TRBV20-1,TGCAGTGCTAGACTACAGAATGGCTACACCTTC,CSARLQNGYTF
TRBJ2-5,.,TRBD1,TRBV5-4,TGTGCCAGCCGAGGGGGCGACGTGTTGGAGACCCAGTACTTC,CASRGGDVLETQYF
TRBJ1-5,few,.,TRBV7-2,TGTGCCAGCAGCTTATACTTAGGACAGAGGAATCAGCCCCAGCATTTT,CASSLYLGQRNQPQHF
TRBJ1-4,.,.,TRBV11-2,TGTGCCAGCAGCTTAGGGAGACGGTCCACTAATGAAAAACTGTTTTTT,CASSLGRRSTNEKLFF
TRBJ1-6,.,.,TRBV4-1,TGCGCCAGCAGCCAACCGACAGTTAGAGGTTCACCCCTCCACTTT,CASSQPTVRGSPLHF
TRBJ1-6,.,.,TRBV15,TGTGCCACCAGCAGAGACAGGAATTCACCCCTCCACTTT,CATSRDRNSPLHF
TRBJ2-5,.,.,TRBV11-2,TGTGCCAGCAGCTTAGTCTTTGTGGGAGTACGCGCGGAGACCCAGTACTTC,CASSLVFVGVRAETQYF
TRBJ2-7,.,TRBD2,TRBV3-1/TRBV3-2,TGTGCCAGCAGCCAAGATTCGGCTAGCGGAGCCTACGAGCAGTACTTC,CASSQDSASGAYEQYF
TRBJ1-1,.,.,TRBV18,TGTGCCAGCTCGTGGGGGGGGGACACTGAAGCTTTCTTT,CASSWGGDTEAFF
TRBJ1-6,few,TRBD1,TRBV9,TGTGCCAGCAGCCCAGGGACAGGGAGTTCACCCCTCCACTTT,CASSPGTGSSPLHF
TRBJ1-1,.,TRBD1,TRBV12-3/TRBV12-4,TGTGCCAGCGAGACAGGGGCGAACACTGAAGCTTTCTTT,CASETGANTEAFF